This TCR beta chain was identified in a study of human T cells and chemical hapten exposure. Study-level information: Patch tests of 0.01% DPC on the upper back were read at 6 days.

Time point reported: pre-sensitization, week 0. Stated treatment: therapeutic diphenylcyclopropenone sensitization with weekly scalp DPC. Total RNA came from unfractionated whole blood. This CDR3 is 14 amino acids long. Germline-derived CDR1 and CDR2 are SGHRS and YFSETQ. V lost 3 bases, J lost 2 bases, and 11 bases lay in between. TCRdb recomputed calls from the RACE reads with MiXCR, one row per CDR3 protein. The sample has over 50,000 distinct CDR3 sequences, 9.5% to 10% seen once. This clonotype appeared a few times. The antigen is unknown. Study results and caveats: Every donor had alopecia, and their immune response may therefore differ from healthy people's. Higher patch test scores went with higher counts of PT1 expanded TCRs. Those TCRs sitting above 1 in 1000 frequency stayed the same with DPC sensitization.

The TCR comes from a woman aged 25-40 years with alopecia areata. Some clones in this sample may be carry-over from other donors' samples. The V gene is TRBV5-1, the J gene TRBJ1-1; D unresolved. Material: whole blood, obtained in connection with sensitization to the hapten diphenylcyclopropenone (DPC). CDR3 loop: CASSSKTENTEAFF. As DNA, the CDR3 is TGCGCCAGCAGCTCGAAGACGGAAAACACTGAAGCTTTCTTT.